These T cell receptor beta chains were read from a single sample in a study of blood T cell repertoires in COVID-19. Sequenced by immunoSEQ multiplex PCR; TCRdb stores in-frame clones only, minus some. The sample lists 120,000 or so clones, roughly nine tenths seen once, with around 5.1% in the top ten. Material: peripheral blood. The receptors here all came from a human donor in a cohort sampled during active COVID-19. Both conserved end residues are part of each CDR3. Each record gives: clone size, V gene, J gene, D gene, CDR3 DNA, CDR3 protein. D genes are given only for firm matches. Where a row states a size, it is once, few, many or the class of an expanded clone; other rows omit it.

clone_size: -
v_call: TRBV5-6
j_call: TRBJ1-2
d_call: -
cdr3_nt: TGTGCCAGCAGCAAAAAGGGACTAAACTATGGCTACACCTTC
cdr3_aa: CASSKKGLNYGYTF

clone_size: -
v_call: TRBV10-3
j_call: TRBJ1-5
d_call: -
cdr3_nt: TGTGCCATCAGTGAGTGGGGCGGGGAAGGCTTCAATCAGCCCCAGCATTTT
cdr3_aa: CAISEWGGEGFNQPQHF

clone_size: -
v_call: TRBV13
j_call: TRBJ2-1
d_call: -
cdr3_nt: TGTGCCAGCAGCTCCGTAGGGAGGAACTACAATGAGCAGTTCTTC
cdr3_aa: CASSSVGRNYNEQFF

clone_size: -
v_call: TRBV18
j_call: TRBJ1-1
d_call: -
cdr3_nt: TGTGCCAGCTCTACCCGGGCAGGGATGAACACTGAAGCTTTCTTT
cdr3_aa: CASSTRAGMNTEAFF

clone_size: -
v_call: TRBV30
j_call: TRBJ1-5
d_call: -
cdr3_nt: TGTGCCTGGAGTGTCAGGATCAATCAGCCCCAGCATTTT
cdr3_aa: CAWSVRINQPQHF

clone_size: -
v_call: TRBV7-6
j_call: TRBJ2-5
d_call: -
cdr3_nt: TGTGCCAGCAGCTTCCCCCTAAGGGGGAGGGGAGAGGAGACCCAGTACTTC
cdr3_aa: CASSFPLRGRGEETQYF

clone_size: -
v_call: TRBV12-3/TRBV12-4
j_call: TRBJ2-1
d_call: -
cdr3_nt: TGTGCCAGCAGTCTTGCTGGCAGCGGAGAGCAGTTCTTC
cdr3_aa: CASSLAGSGEQFF

clone_size: -
v_call: TRBV5-8
j_call: TRBJ2-5
d_call: -
cdr3_nt: TGTGCCAGCAGCTTGGTTTCGCGGGCCCAGTACTTC
cdr3_aa: CASSLVSRAQYF

clone_size: -
v_call: TRBV19
j_call: TRBJ2-3
d_call: TRBD2
cdr3_nt: TGTGCCAGTAGCAAAATGCCCGGGACTAGCGGAGATACGCAGTATTTT
cdr3_aa: CASSKMPGTSGDTQYF

clone_size: once
v_call: TRBV7-3
j_call: TRBJ2-1
d_call: -
cdr3_nt: TGTGCCAGCAGTCATAGATCGGTTGATGAGCAGTTCTTC
cdr3_aa: CASSHRSVDEQFF

clone_size: -
v_call: TRBV18
j_call: TRBJ2-7
d_call: TRBD1
cdr3_nt: TGTGCCAGCTCACCCCAGGGACAGGTGAGCTCCTACGAGCAGTACTTC
cdr3_aa: CASSPQGQVSSYEQYF

clone_size: few
v_call: TRBV3-1/TRBV3-2
j_call: TRBJ2-7
d_call: TRBD1
cdr3_nt: TGTGCCAGCAGCCACGGTCGGCAGGGGGCCCTCGACGAGCAGTACTTC
cdr3_aa: CASSHGRQGALDEQYF

clone_size: -
v_call: TRBV30
j_call: TRBJ1-2
d_call: TRBD1
cdr3_nt: TGTGCCTGGAGTGTCGGGACAGGGGTTGGCTACACCTTC
cdr3_aa: CAWSVGTGVGYTF

clone_size: -
v_call: TRBV7-2
j_call: TRBJ1-6
d_call: -
cdr3_nt: TGTGCCAGCAGCAACCCAGGGGAATATAATTCACCCCTCCACTTT
cdr3_aa: CASSNPGEYNSPLHF

clone_size: -
v_call: TRBV24-1
j_call: TRBJ2-1
d_call: -
cdr3_nt: TGTGCCACCAGTGACCCTCTAGCGTTTGGGCAGTTCTTC
cdr3_aa: CATSDPLAFGQFF

clone_size: few
v_call: TRBV9
j_call: TRBJ1-6
d_call: TRBD1
cdr3_nt: TGTGCCAGCAGCGCGACAGGGGGGAATTCACCCCTCCACTTT
cdr3_aa: CASSATGGNSPLHF

clone_size: -
v_call: TRBV4-3
j_call: TRBJ2-6
d_call: -
cdr3_nt: TGCGCCAGCAGCCACCAACAGATTCTAAGCTCTGGGGCCAACGTCCTGACTTTC
cdr3_aa: CASSHQQILSSGANVLTF

clone_size: -
v_call: TRBV21-1
j_call: TRBJ2-7
d_call: -
cdr3_nt: TGTGCCAGCAGCAAAGGGGGACAGGGGGCTAAGAGGTACGAGCAGTACTTC
cdr3_aa: CASSKGGQGAKRYEQYF

clone_size: -
v_call: TRBV7-9
j_call: TRBJ1-1
d_call: -
cdr3_nt: TGTGCCAGCAGCACCCGGGACATGCCGTACACTGAAGCTTTCTTT
cdr3_aa: CASSTRDMPYTEAFF

clone_size: -
v_call: TRBV5-8
j_call: TRBJ2-2
d_call: TRBD2
cdr3_nt: TGTGCCAGCAGCCAGACTAGCGGGAGCCCCGGGGAGCTGTTTTTT
cdr3_aa: CASSQTSGSPGELFF

clone_size: -
v_call: TRBV5-5
j_call: TRBJ2-5
d_call: -
cdr3_nt: TGTGCCAGCAGCTTCTCTACCCAAGAGACCCAGTACTTC
cdr3_aa: CASSFSTQETQYF

clone_size: -
v_call: TRBV4-2
j_call: TRBJ2-7
d_call: -
cdr3_nt: TGTGCCAGCAGCCAAGGAACGGGGGACTACGAGCAGTACTTC
cdr3_aa: CASSQGTGDYEQYF

clone_size: many
v_call: TRBV29-1
j_call: TRBJ1-1
d_call: -
cdr3_nt: TGCAGTGCCCTTAGGTCTCCCAACTATGAAGCTTTCTTT
cdr3_aa: CSALRSPNYEAFF

clone_size: medium-sized
v_call: TRBV6-4
j_call: TRBJ2-1
d_call: -
cdr3_nt: TGTGCCAGCAGTGACTTGGACAGCTCCTACAATGAGCAGTTCTTC
cdr3_aa: CASSDLDSSYNEQFF

clone_size: once
v_call: TRBV7-9
j_call: TRBJ1-3
d_call: TRBD1
cdr3_nt: TGTGCCAGCAGCCCGACAGGGGACTCTGGAAACACCATATATTTT
cdr3_aa: CASSPTGDSGNTIYF

clone_size: -
v_call: TRBV29-1
j_call: TRBJ1-4
d_call: -
cdr3_nt: TGCAGCGTTGGGGGCAGCAAGGGTACTAATGAAAAACTGTTTTTT
cdr3_aa: CSVGGSKGTNEKLFF

clone_size: few
v_call: TRBV2
j_call: TRBJ1-6
d_call: TRBD1
cdr3_nt: TGTGCCAGCGGTAGAGACAGGGGGAGCAACACCCTCCACTTT
cdr3_aa: CASGRDRGSNTLHF

clone_size: -
v_call: TRBV6-6
j_call: TRBJ1-2
d_call: TRBD1
cdr3_nt: TGTGCCAGTTCAACAGGGGGGACTCTAACCTACACCTTC
cdr3_aa: CASSTGGTLTYTF

clone_size: -
v_call: TRBV6-6
j_call: TRBJ2-2
d_call: -
cdr3_nt: TGTGCCAGCAGTCCACTTTTGGAGGGACGTCTGAACACCGGGGAGCTGTTTTTT
cdr3_aa: CASSPLLEGRLNTGELFF

clone_size: -
v_call: TRBV18
j_call: TRBJ2-2
d_call: -
cdr3_nt: TGTGCCAGCTCACCACCGTGGGGGCGCGAAACCGGGGAGCTGTTTTTT
cdr3_aa: CASSPPWGRETGELFF

clone_size: -
v_call: TRBV7-9
j_call: TRBJ2-7
d_call: -
cdr3_nt: TGTGCCAGCAGCGAGATTACAGATCCCGGGAGAACTTACGAGCAGTACTTC
cdr3_aa: CASSEITDPGRTYEQYF

clone_size: -
v_call: TRBV9
j_call: TRBJ2-1
d_call: -
cdr3_nt: TGTGCCAGCAGCGTAGCTGGACAACCCCTTGAGCAGTTCTTC
cdr3_aa: CASSVAGQPLEQFF

clone_size: -
v_call: TRBV2
j_call: TRBJ1-1
d_call: -
cdr3_nt: TGTGCCAGCAGTGTCGGGGTGACTGAAGCTTTCTTT
cdr3_aa: CASSVGVTEAFF

clone_size: -
v_call: TRBV6-2/TRBV6-3
j_call: TRBJ2-5
d_call: -
cdr3_nt: TGTGCCAGCAGTCCGGGACAGACACCGGGGGTGTCCCAGTACTTC
cdr3_aa: CASSPGQTPGVSQYF

clone_size: -
v_call: TRBV15
j_call: TRBJ2-7
d_call: TRBD2
cdr3_nt: TGTGCCACCAGTCTTGGCCAGCTAGCGGGAGATTCCTACGAGCAGTACTTC
cdr3_aa: CATSLGQLAGDSYEQYF

clone_size: once
v_call: TRBV18
j_call: TRBJ2-6
d_call: TRBD1
cdr3_nt: TGTGCCAGCTCACGTACCGGGACAGGAGACTCTGGGGCCAACGTCCTGACTTTC
cdr3_aa: CASSRTGTGDSGANVLTF

clone_size: -
v_call: TRBV4-1
j_call: TRBJ1-3
d_call: -
cdr3_nt: TGCGCCAGCAGCCAAGACTACCACTCTGGAAACACCATATATTTT
cdr3_aa: CASSQDYHSGNTIYF

clone_size: -
v_call: TRBV28
j_call: TRBJ2-2
d_call: -
cdr3_nt: TGTGCCAGCAGGGGTGGGGGAGGTGGCACCGGGGAGCTGTTTTTT
cdr3_aa: CASRGGGGGTGELFF

clone_size: -
v_call: TRBV11-2
j_call: TRBJ2-1
d_call: TRBD1
cdr3_nt: TGTGCCAGCAGCCGCATGGGACAGTCCTACAATGAGCAGTTCTTC
cdr3_aa: CASSRMGQSYNEQFF

clone_size: once
v_call: TRBV15
j_call: TRBJ2-4
d_call: TRBD2
cdr3_nt: TGTGCCACCAGCAGAGATAGGAGTAGCGGGAGGGCCGCGGGAACTAGGATTCAGTACTTC
cdr3_aa: CATSRDRSSGRAAGTRIQYF

clone_size: -
v_call: TRBV3-1/TRBV3-2
j_call: TRBJ1-1
d_call: -
cdr3_nt: TGTGCCAGCAGCCCCGGAGGGAGTTTTGAAGCTTTCTTT
cdr3_aa: CASSPGGSFEAFF

clone_size: -
v_call: TRBV5-1
j_call: TRBJ2-1
d_call: -
cdr3_nt: TGCGCCAGCAGCCCGGGCCGGACTGAAGGTGAGCAGTTCTTC
cdr3_aa: CASSPGRTEGEQFF

clone_size: few
v_call: TRBV6-5
j_call: TRBJ1-1
d_call: -
cdr3_nt: TGTGCCAGCCGTCGGGATATGAACACTGAAGCTTTCTTT
cdr3_aa: CASRRDMNTEAFF

clone_size: -
v_call: TRBV30
j_call: TRBJ1-2
d_call: -
cdr3_nt: TGTGCCTGGGGGGAAGCGGGCTATGGCTACACCTTC
cdr3_aa: CAWGEAGYGYTF

clone_size: once
v_call: TRBV18
j_call: TRBJ1-5
d_call: -
cdr3_nt: TGTGCCAGCTCACCAGGGGGCGCGGATCAGCCCCAGCATTTT
cdr3_aa: CASSPGGADQPQHF

clone_size: -
v_call: TRBV10-2
j_call: TRBJ2-5
d_call: -
cdr3_nt: TGCGCCAGCAGACGGGGGGCGGGGGAGACCCAGTACTTC
cdr3_aa: CASRRGAGETQYF

clone_size: -
v_call: TRBV19
j_call: TRBJ1-6
d_call: -
cdr3_nt: TGTGCCAGTAGTGGGTACAGGGATTCACCCCTCCACTTT
cdr3_aa: CASSGYRDSPLHF

clone_size: -
v_call: TRBV5-1
j_call: TRBJ2-5
d_call: -
cdr3_nt: TGCGCCAGCAGCTTTAGCCTCCAAGAGACCCAGTACTTC
cdr3_aa: CASSFSLQETQYF